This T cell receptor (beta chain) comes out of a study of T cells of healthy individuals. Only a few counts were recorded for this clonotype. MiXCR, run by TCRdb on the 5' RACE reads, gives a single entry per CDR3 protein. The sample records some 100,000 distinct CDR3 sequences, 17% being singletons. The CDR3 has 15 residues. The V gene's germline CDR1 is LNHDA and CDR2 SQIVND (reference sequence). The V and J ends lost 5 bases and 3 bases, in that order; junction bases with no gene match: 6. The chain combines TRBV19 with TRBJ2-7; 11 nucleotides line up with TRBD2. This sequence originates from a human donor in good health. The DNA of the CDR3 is TGTGCCAGTAGTGCCCTGACTAGCGGGATCTACGAGCAGTACTTC. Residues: CASSALTSGIYEQYF.